These T cell receptor beta chains were read from a single sample in a study of T cells after posttransplantation cyclophosphamide. Data came from immunoSEQ multiplex PCR; TCRdb stores just in-frame clones and leaves some out. The table includes under 7,000 clones, just over 90% detected once. The specimen comprised PBMCs, sampled less than 1,500 days after allogeneic stem cell transplant with posttransplant cyclophosphamide. The receptors stem from a female patient in her forties or fifties who received an allogeneic stem cell transplant from a related donor, was CMV-positive, and had no GVHD. A subset of T cells may come from the graft donor. CDR3s include the opening cysteine and the closing phenylalanine or tryptophan. The D gene is left open where the match is weak. Size values are once, few and many counts, or a class for expanded clones, and some rows have none.

j_gene	abundance	d_gene	v_gene	CDR3aa	CDR3nt
TRBJ1-5	-	-	TRBV28	CASRGQGAGQPQHF	TGTGCCAGCAGGGGTCAGGGAGCGGGTCAGCCCCAGCATTTT
TRBJ2-4	-	-	TRBV7-2	CASSLAQTEWSIQYF	TGTGCCAGCAGCTTAGCGCAAACCGAATGGAGCATTCAGTACTTC
TRBJ2-7	-	TRBD2	TRBV7-6	CASSPTTSGLYEQYF	TGTGCCAGCAGCCCTACGACTAGCGGGCTCTACGAGCAGTACTTC
TRBJ1-5	-	-	TRBV30	CAWTKTGNQPQHF	TGTGCCTGGACCAAGACAGGAAATCAGCCCCAGCATTTT
TRBJ2-3	-	-	TRBV11-2	CASSRLGDGGSTDTQYF	TGTGCCAGCAGCCGACTAGGGGATGGGGGGAGCACAGATACGCAGTATTTT
TRBJ2-2	-	TRBD1	TRBV19	CASSKGQGAGTGELFF	TGTGCCAGTAGTAAAGGACAGGGGGCAGGCACCGGGGAGCTGTTTTTT
TRBJ1-1	-	-	TRBV5-1	CASSLVASGTEAFF	TGCGCCAGCAGCCTGGTGGCCTCTGGCACTGAAGCTTTCTTT
TRBJ1-2	-	-	TRBV5-6	CATSGRGAHGYTF	TGTGCCACCTCAGGTCGCGGGGCGCATGGCTACACCTTC
TRBJ2-7	-	TRBD1	TRBV2	CASRLTGTYEQYF	TGTGCCAGCAGGCTGACAGGGACCTACGAGCAGTACTTC
TRBJ1-4	-	-	TRBV5-1	CASSVTAGEKLFF	TGCGCCAGCAGCGTGACAGCGGGGGAAAAACTGTTTTTT
TRBJ1-2	-	-	TRBV28	CASSHEGAYINYGYTF	TGTGCCAGCAGTCACGAAGGGGCATATATTAACTATGGCTACACCTTC
TRBJ2-1	-	-	TRBV5-1	CASSLGLRGVPDSVNNEQFF	TGCGCCAGCAGCTTGGGTCTCAGGGGCGTCCCCGATAGCGTCAACAATGAGCAGTTCTTC
TRBJ2-3	-	TRBD1	TRBV7-3	CASSRDRSTDTQYF	TGTGCCAGCAGCCGGGACAGAAGCACAGATACGCAGTATTTT
TRBJ2-5	-	TRBD2	TRBV7-9	CASSLLAGAQETQYF	TGTGCCAGCAGCTTACTAGCGGGAGCCCAAGAGACCCAGTACTTC
TRBJ2-7	once	TRBD2	TRBV6-5	CASSYSLAGGPYEQYF	TGTGCCAGCAGTTACTCACTAGCGGGAGGACCCTACGAGCAGTACTTC
TRBJ2-3	-	TRBD2	TRBV5-1	CASSTTSGSGTDTQYF	TGCGCCAGCAGCACGACTAGCGGGAGTGGCACAGATACGCAGTATTTT
TRBJ1-2	-	TRBD1	TRBV18	CASSPGDRNYGYTF	TGTGCCAGCTCCCCAGGGGACAGGAACTATGGCTACACCTTC
TRBJ1-1	-	-	TRBV18	CASSPRGEPEAFF	TGTGCCAGCTCACCTCGGGGGGAGCCGGAAGCTTTCTTT
TRBJ2-1	-	-	TRBV11-2	CASSLVRRGNEQFF	TGTGCCAGCAGCTTAGTACGGAGGGGCAATGAGCAGTTCTTC
TRBJ2-1	few	-	TRBV5-5	CASSPLNEQFF	TGTGCCAGCAGCCCCTTGAATGAGCAGTTCTTC
TRBJ1-2	-	-	TRBV27	CASSSGTVGGDNGYTF	TGTGCCAGCAGTTCCGGGACGGTAGGTGGGGACAATGGCTACACCTTC
TRBJ2-1	-	TRBD2	TRBV4-3	CASSQELLAGERSYNEQFF	TGCGCCAGTAGCCAAGAACTGTTAGCGGGAGAGAGGTCCTACAATGAGCAGTTCTTC
TRBJ2-1	-	-	TRBV7-9	CASSPPTSSYNEQFF	TGTGCCAGCAGCCCACCGACTAGCTCCTACAATGAGCAGTTCTTC
TRBJ2-1	-	-	TRBV7-2	CASSLVASYNEQFF	TGTGCCAGCAGCTTAGTAGCGTCCTACAATGAGCAGTTCTTC
TRBJ1-4	-	-	TRBV7-9	CASSLQGNINEKLFF	TGTGCCAGCAGTCTTCAGGGAAACATTAATGAAAAACTGTTTTTT
TRBJ1-2	-	TRBD1	TRBV18	CASSATTGGWGYTF	TGTGCCAGCTCAGCAACGACAGGGGGCTGGGGCTACACCTTC
TRBJ2-2	-	-	TRBV5-1	CASSIRVAGELFF	TGCGCCAGCAGCATCAGGGTGGCCGGGGAGCTGTTTTTT
TRBJ2-7	-	TRBD1	TRBV6-1	CASRTGSKNEQYF	TGTGCCAGCAGGACAGGGTCCAAGAACGAGCAGTACTTC
TRBJ2-2	-	TRBD1	TRBV7-9	CASSQPTGATGELFF	TGTGCCAGCAGCCAACCTACAGGGGCCACCGGGGAGCTGTTTTTT
TRBJ2-3	-	-	TRBV27	CASSFRGAGAHTQYF	TGTGCCAGCAGTTTCCGAGGGGCAGGGGCACATACGCAGTATTTT
TRBJ2-2	once	TRBD2	TRBV5-5	CASAFPGGSTGELFF	TGTGCCAGTGCCTTTCCTGGCGGGAGCACCGGGGAGCTGTTTTTT